The 25 T cell receptor beta chains below all came from one sample that was sequenced in a study of blood T cell repertoires in COVID-19. Produced via immunoSEQ multiplex PCR; TCRdb's table is partial and in-frame only. The table lists more than 150,000 clones, about 85% of them singletons. Sequencing was done on a sample of peripheral blood. These receptors came from a woman at least 80 years old with acute or convalescent COVID-19.

The CDR3 loop reads CASSEADGAGTQHF. CDR3 nucleotides: TGTGCCAGCAGTGAAGCGGATGGGGCCGGTACCCAGCATTTT. The rearrangement uses TRBV6-1 and TRBJ1-5; TRBD1 might be the D (5 bases). Trimming took off 0 bases at V and 11 bases at J, with 14 bases between the two ends. This CDR3 has 14 residues. Germline CDR1 reads MNHNS; CDR2 reads SASEGT.

The rearrangement links TRBV24-1 to TRBJ2-4; TRBD1 matches 7 bases. The CDR3 consists of 13 residues. In germline, CDR1 is KGHDR, CDR2 SFDVKD. After removal of 3 bases from V and 9 bases from J, the junction contained 4 bases not matched to a gene. The CDR3 sequence: CATSDAWDSIQYF. The CDR3, as DNA: TGTGCCACCAGTGATGCCTGGGACAGCATTCAGTACTTC.

The chain couples TRBV7-2 to TRBJ2-1; 9 nucleotides agree with TRBD2. J lost 10 bases, V lost 3 bases, and 10 bases had no gene match. Germline assignment: CDR1 SGHTA and CDR2 FQGNSA. The CDR3 spans 15 residues. CDR3 loop: CASSLRGGAGPEQFF. The CDR3 DNA reads as TGTGCCAGCAGCTTGCGCGGGGGGGCCGGCCCGGAGCAGTTCTTC.

The rearrangement links TRBV30 to TRBJ2-3; 8 positions agree with TRBD1. This CDR3 is built from 13 residues. Germline CDR1 GTSNPN, CDR2 SVGIG (reference sequence). V lost 2 bases to trimming and J lost 9 bases; unmatched junction nucleotides: 7. The CDR3 spells CAWSRSGDRTQYF. CDR3 sequence (DNA): TGTGCCTGGAGTCGATCTGGGGACAGGACGCAGTATTTT.

The rearrangement uses TRBV7-3 and TRBJ2-2; TRBD2 aligns across 8 bases. CDR3 size: 16 residues. V lost 1 base and J lost 0; bases outside the gene matches: 1. Germline CDR1 reads SGHTA; CDR2 reads FQGTGA. The CDR3 DNA is TGTGCCAGCAGCTTAAAAGCGGGGGCGAACACCGGGGAGCTGTTTTTT. This translates into CASSLKAGANTGELFF.

This sequence joins TRBV21-1 and TRBJ2-1; TRBD2 is the table's D call, not checked against the DNA. TRBV21-1 is shown as a pseudogene. This CDR3 has 16 residues. CDR3 loop: CASIEKMDCRYNEQFF. CDR3 nucleotide sequence: TGTGCCAGCATAGAGAAGATGGACTGCCGGTACAATGAGCAGTTCTTC.

V usage is TRBV14 and J usage is TRBJ2-1, with a weak D call TRBD2 (6 bases). Germline V CDR1 and CDR2: SGHDN, FVKESK. V lost 1 base to trimming and J lost 10 bases, with 8 bases between them. This CDR3 spans 12 amino acids. CDR3 amino acids: CASSQGRGEQFF. The CDR3 coding sequence is TGTGCCAGCAGCCAAGGGCGGGGAGAGCAGTTCTTC.

V gene TRBV19 combines with J gene TRBJ2-5; 7 positions agree with TRBD1. Per germline, CDR1 LNHDA and CDR2 SQIVND (reference sequence). The J segment lost 5 bases and the V segment lost 5 bases, leaving 5 bases of the junction unmatched. The CDR3 covers 13 residues. The CDR3 protein is CASSPDREETQYF. DNA for the CDR3: TGTGCCAGTAGTCCTGACAGGGAGGAGACCCAGTACTTC.

V and J are TRBV5-1 and TRBJ2-5; weak D call: TRBD2 (5 bases). The CDR3 contains 13 residues. Trimming took off 9 bases at V and 1 base at J, with 13 bases between the two ends. Germline values: CDR1 SGHRS, CDR2 YFSETQ. The CDR3 DNA follows: TGCGCCAACCTATGGGGAGCCCAAGAGACCCAGTACTTC. This sequence encodes CANLWGAQETQYF.

In its sample, this clone was seen once. This chain joins TRBV2 and TRBJ2-7, with unresolved D. This CDR3 contains 14 residues. Trimming left V 5 bases short and J 6 bases short, with 17 bases between. CDR1 and CDR2 from the germline V gene are SNHLY and FYNNEI. Written as DNA, the CDR3 is TGTGCCAGCAGTCCTAGGCCGACTCAAAGCGAGCAGTACTTC. Its protein is CASSPRPTQSEQYF.

The chain recombines TRBV9 with TRBJ2-1, with 12 bases fitting TRBD1. The CDR3 has 15 amino acids. V was pared by 0 bases and J by 7 bases, with 2 bases of the junction left unmatched. Germline CDR1 is SGDLS and CDR2 is YYNGEE. Here the CDR3 reads CASSVEGQGANEQFF. DNA of the CDR3: TGTGCCAGCAGCGTAGAGGGACAGGGGGCGAATGAGCAGTTCTTC.

This chain links TRBV10-3 with TRBJ2-7; the D gene is possibly TRBD2 (5 bases). The CDR3 totals 16 residues. V lost 3 bases and J 1 base, leaving 16 bases between the germline ends. Germline lookup yields CDR1 ENHRY and CDR2 SYGVKD. The CDR3 here is CAISEEGEVGSYEQYF. DNA of the CDR3: TGTGCCATCAGTGAAGAGGGAGAGGTGGGGTCCTACGAGCAGTACTTC.

The table lists this clone with a few counts. The V gene is TRBV2, the J gene TRBJ1-5; D is ambiguous. V shed 7 bases and J shed 2 bases, with 12 bases lying between them. The CDR3 sequence is 14 residues long. The germline CDR1 and CDR2 sequences are SNHLY and FYNNEI. CDR3 residues: CASTLSNRNQPQHF. For the CDR3, the DNA is TGTGCCAGCACCTTAAGCAATCGCAATCAGCCCCAGCATTTT.

The rearrangement joins TRBV21-1 to TRBJ2-7; TRBD2 was called by the table and not checked on the DNA. TRBV21-1 corresponds to a pseudogene. The CDR3 is made up of 15 amino acids. This CDR3 reads CASSRLAGCTYEQYF. CDR3 in DNA: TGTGCCAGCAGCAGACTAGCGGGGTGCACCTACGAGCAGTACTTC.

The V gene is TRBV6-1, the J gene TRBJ2-5; 9 positions match TRBD2. The germline CDR1 and CDR2 sequences are MNHNS and SASEGT. The V segment lost 6 bases and the J segment 4 bases; nucleotides outside the gene matches: 3. The CDR3 is 13 residues long. For the CDR3, the DNA is TGTGCCAGCAGAGTAGCGGGAGCAGAGACCCAGTACTTC. As protein: CASRVAGAETQYF.

This chain joins TRBV7-2 and TRBJ2-7, with 7 bases lining up with TRBD2. The V gene end was trimmed by 5 bases and the J gene end by 0 bases; junction bases not matched to a gene: 4. Per the germline V gene, CDR1 is SGHTA and CDR2 is FQGNSA. The CDR3 contains 14 residues. This CDR3 is CASSPGGDSYEQYF. The CDR3 nucleotides read TGTGCCAGCAGCCCTGGGGGGGACTCCTACGAGCAGTACTTC.

In its sample, this clone was seen once. The rearrangement uses TRBV19 and TRBJ1-4, with TRBD1 matching over 11 bases. The CDR3 runs to 15 residues. The germline gives CDR1 LNHDA, CDR2 SQIVND (reference sequence). Trimming removed 4 bases from V and 6 bases from J; junction bases left unmatched: 4. The CDR3 region has the DNA TGTGCCAGTAGTAGGACAGGGGGCGCAGATGAAAAACTGTTTTTT. This gives the protein CASSRTGGADEKLFF.

V is TRBV7-9 and J is TRBJ2-4; D remains unclear. The germline V and J ends were trimmed by 0 bases and 3 bases, with 9 bases remaining between them. CDR1 is SEHNR and CDR2 is FQNEAQ in the germline V gene (reference sequence). The CDR3 consists of 15 residues. In nucleotides, the CDR3 is TGTGCCAGCAGCTTAGCGCGAGGTGGCAAAAACATTCAGTACTTC. It yields the protein CASSLARGGKNIQYF.

J is TRBJ1-1 and V is TRBV19; D possibly corresponds to TRBD1 (6 bases). The V gene lost 7 bases and the J gene lost 3 bases, with 21 bases spanning the gap. CDR1 LNHDA and CDR2 SQIVND come from the germline V gene (reference sequence). The CDR3 contains 16 residues. CDR3 coding DNA: TGTGCCAGTACTCCGAGACAGGTCCTTTTTGACACTGAAGCTTTCTTT. Its translation: CASTPRQVLFDTEAFF.

The chain has TRBV27 and TRBJ2-7, with 7 bases identical to TRBD1. V lost 7 bases and J lost 4; bases outside the gene matches: 22. There are 18 residues in the CDR3. The germline V gene has CDR1 MNHEY and CDR2 SMNVEV (reference sequence). The CDR3 DNA follows: TGTGCCAGCACTAGATCCGTGGGGGACAGCATCAGCCCATACGAGCAGTACTTC. Its translation is CASTRSVGDSISPYEQYF.

The chain employs TRBV28 and TRBJ1-2, with D possibly being TRBD1 (6 bases). The germline gives CDR1 MDHEN, CDR2 SYDVKM. CDR3 length: 12 residues. Trimming took off 3 bases at V and 8 bases at J, with 10 bases between the two ends. The CDR3 DNA reads TGTGCCAGCAGTTTCGGACAGTTGGGCTACACCTTC. It codes for CASSFGQLGYTF.

The V gene is TRBV7-9, the J gene TRBJ1-1; no clear D gene. Germline CDR1 is SEHNR and CDR2 is FQNEAQ (reference sequence). The CDR3 covers 13 residues. V was clipped by 1 base and J by 3 bases, with 6 bases between them. CDR3 amino acids: CASSLDGDTEAFF. The CDR3 DNA sequence: TGTGCCAGCAGCTTAGACGGTGACACTGAAGCTTTCTTT.

V and J are TRBV19 and TRBJ2-5; TRBD1 aligns across 10 bases. The junction had 2 bases not matched to a gene; V was cut back by 3 bases and J by 4 bases. CDR1 and CDR2 (germline): LNHDA, SQIVND (reference sequence). The CDR3 has 14 amino acids. The CDR3 spells CASSMGQGIETQYF. The CDR3 coding sequence is TGTGCCAGTAGTATGGGACAGGGGATAGAGACCCAGTACTTC.

The chain carries TRBV5-6 and TRBJ2-3; TRBD2 might be the D (5 bases). Germline V lookup: CDR1 SGHDT, CDR2 YYEEEE. V was trimmed by 0 bases and J by 1 base, leaving 9 bases between them. This CDR3 has 15 residues. CDR3 in DNA: TGTGCCAGCAGCTTGGAGGCGGGCCGCACAGATACGCAGTATTTT. Translation gives CASSLEAGRTDTQYF. Variable domain in full (rest from reference TRBV5-6 and TRBJ2-3): DAGVTQSPTHLIKTRGQQVTLRCSPKSGHDTVSWYQQALGQGPQFIFQYYEEEERQRGNFPDRFSGHQFPNYSSELNVNALLLGDSALYLCASSLEAGRTDTQYFGPGTRLTVL.

The gene calls are TRBV27 and TRBJ2-7; 9 bases match TRBD1. With 4 bases clipped from V and 2 bases from J, the junction kept 9 bases outside the gene matches. CDR1 is MNHEY and CDR2 is SMNVEV in the germline V gene (reference sequence). This CDR3 region has 16 residues. In nucleotides, the CDR3 is TGTGCCAGCAGTTGGATCAACAGGGGGCCCCCCTACGAGCAGTACTTC. Translating it yields CASSWINRGPPYEQYF.